This TCR beta chain derives from a study of blood T cell repertoires in COVID-19 (dated by TCRdb to the early 2020s). Background for the entire study: Samples from collaborators originated in the United States, Italy and Spain and spanned both the acute and convalescent phases of COVID-19. The samples were drawn from two sources: the first 160 participants of the ongoing ImmuneRACE study, and some 1,300 subjects contributed by 6 global collaborators. HLA class I and class II types, where available, came from metadata supplied by the sample provider rather than from assay-based typing. Subjects who had been exposed to COVID-19, were actively infected with it, or had recovered from it provided the deeply sampled blood TCRbeta repertoires that made up the dataset. Sample metadata almost always included a de-identified subject ID, COVID-19 status, age in years and sex. The material from the prospective study consisted of cDNA or gDNA derived from T cells, B-cell-depleted T cells, or PBMCs. A freely available public database, intended as a resource for researchers studying the immune response to SARS-CoV-2, is where the repertoires were released.

Beyond this particular receptor, the publication reports: The amount of clinical and demographic metadata varied by source and participant and was provided uncurated.

TCRbeta CDR3 regions were amplified from genomic DNA by means of the immunoSEQ Assay, a bias-controlled multiplex PCR. Under the source paper's analysis protocol: The number of nucleated cells in each sample was estimated from the amplification of reference gene primers within the assay. Sequence reads were collapsed and filtered to measure the absolute abundance of every unique TCRbeta CDR3 rearrangement. For each sample, productive Simpson clonality was calculated by taking the square root of Simpson's diversity index across productive rearrangements. Not all clones reach the TCRdb copy of this immuneACCESS table, which keeps in-frame sequences only. Checked studies attribute under half of the gap to unresolved V genes and leave the rest unexplained. V, J and clone size were drawn from that table, and D and trimming were deduced from the DNA. For this sample there are approximately 9,700 clones; roughly 87% appear just once. The ten largest account for 5.5% to 6.5% of the sample.

Concerning this clone: Its antigen target is currently unknown. Qualities for individual bases were not recorded, and no much larger clone is one base off.

From V the trimming removes 6 bases and from J it removes 10 bases, while the gene matches leave 16 bases of the junction unaccounted for. The CDR3 numbers 15 residues from cysteine through phenylalanine. Only the CDR3 portion is preserved as DNA: 45 bases, with reading frame beginning at the first base. Sequences SNHLY (CDR1) and FYNNEI (CDR2) are obtained from the germline V gene. Each collaborating institution followed its own protocols to collect whole blood in K2EDTA tubes. For TCRbeta analysis, collaborators shipped samples as frozen whole blood, isolated PBMCs, or DNA extracted from either of those sample types.

The chain is made from TRBV2 and TRBJ1-1, with 8 bases aligning to TRBD1. The clonotype originates from a human donor in a cohort sampled during active COVID-19. The material sequenced was peripheral blood. The CDR3 reads as follows: CASRGQARAKTAAFF. The DNA sequence reads TGTGCCAGCAGGGGACAGGCCCGGGCGAAAACGGCAGCTTTCTTT.